These 13 T cell receptor beta chains were sequenced from one sample in a study of blood T cell repertoires in COVID-19. This table comes from immunoSEQ multiplex PCR, and its TCRdb copy is limited to in-frame clones, with some not included. The sample lists 150,000 to 200,000 clones, more than 75% occurring once. The sequencing input was peripheral blood. These receptors were collected from a woman in her 40s with COVID-19, enrolled during active disease.

This clone turned up a few times. The V and J genes are TRBV6-2 or TRBV6-3 and TRBJ2-5; 9 nucleotides line up with TRBD2. J gave up 4 bases and V 5 bases, and 8 bases lay outside the gene matches. This CDR3 has 15 amino acids. From germline, CDR1 is MNHEY and CDR2 SVGEGT. CDR3 coding DNA: TGTGCCAGCAGTCCGACGACTAGCGGTGGAGAGACCCAGTACTTC. Protein: CASSPTTSGGETQYF.

CDR3 nucleotide sequence: TGTGCCAGCAGCGAAGGGACAGACTATGGCTACACCTTC. Its protein is CASSEGTDYGYTF. J is TRBJ1-2 and V is TRBV3-1 (or the pseudogene TRBV3-2); 7 bases map to TRBD1. This CDR3 contains 13 residues. CDR1 LGHDT and CDR2 YNNKEL come from the germline V gene (reference sequence). V trimming: 5 bases; J trimming: 3 bases; junction bases outside the gene matches: 3.

The chain carries TRBV5-1 and TRBJ2-7; the match to TRBD1 covers 7 bases. Germline CDR1 and CDR2: SGHRS and YFSETQ. The CDR3 sequence is 14 residues long. The V gene end was trimmed by 3 bases and the J gene end by 2 bases; junction bases not matched to a gene: 5. The CDR3: CASSSRDRAYEQYF. DNA of the CDR3: TGCGCCAGCAGCTCCCGGGACAGAGCCTACGAGCAGTACTTC.

The rearrangement joins TRBV19 to TRBJ2-7, with D hard to call. Between the trimmed V and J ends, which lost 7 bases and 4 bases, there was a span of 17 bases. This CDR3 contains 14 residues. The germline V gene encodes CDR1 LNHDA and CDR2 SQIVND (reference sequence). CDR3: CASKPAISGYEQYF. The CDR3 DNA is TGTGCCAGTAAGCCAGCGATCTCGGGTTACGAGCAGTACTTC. Full variable domain (outside the CDR3, taken from reference TRBV19 and TRBJ2-7): DGGITQSPKYLFRKEGQNVTLSCEQNLNHDAMYWYRQDPGQGLRLIYYSQIVNDFQKGDIAEGYSVSREKKESFPLTVTSAQKNPTAFYLCASKPAISGYEQYFGPGTRLTVT.

The chain couples TRBV4-1 to TRBJ1-2; D is possibly TRBD1 (5 bases). The CDR3 sequence is 16 residues long. Germline loops: CDR1 MGHRA, CDR2 YSYEKL. Trimming pared 2 bases from V and 4 bases from J, leaving 17 bases between. CDR3 amino acids: CASSQSGGGVLYGYTF. CDR3 in DNA: TGCGCCAGCAGCCAATCCGGTGGAGGGGTCCTCTATGGCTACACCTTC.

This chain connects TRBV27 to TRBJ1-6, with 10 bases that match TRBD1. Looked up from germline, CDR1 is MNHEY and CDR2 is SMNVEV (reference sequence). The ends lost 9 bases at V and 4 bases at J; junction bases unmatched: 12. This CDR3 contains 17 residues. CDR3 sequence (DNA): TGTGCCAGGACCGGGACAGGGGAAGGTGGGTATAATTCACCCCTCCACTTT. As protein: CARTGTGEGGYNSPLHF.

V usage is TRBV5-1 and J usage is TRBJ2-3, with TRBD1 matching over 8 bases. The V gene's germline CDR1 is SGHRS and CDR2 YFSETQ. V shed 5 bases and J 3 bases; nucleotides not matched to a gene: 8. The CDR3 contains 15 residues. This chain's CDR3 is CASRGDRGITDTQYF. The CDR3 region has the DNA TGCGCCAGCAGGGGTGACAGGGGAATTACAGATACGCAGTATTTT.

The rearrangement joins TRBV5-1 to TRBJ2-5; 10 bases match TRBD1. V was clipped by 4 bases and J by 4 bases; unmatched bases: 16. Germline CDR1 reads SGHRS; CDR2 reads YFSETQ. The CDR3 consists of 18 residues. In nucleotides, the CDR3 is TGCGCCAGCAGCGCCAGCGGGACAGGGGTTTTTGCGAGAGAGACCCAGTACTTC. The encoded protein is CASSASGTGVFARETQYF.

The chain combines TRBV21-1 with TRBJ1-2. TRBV21-1 is deemed a pseudogene. The CDR3 is 15 amino acids. CDR3 amino acids: CASSSHERGSHGYTF. The CDR3 DNA is TGTGCCAGCAGCTCCCACGAGCGGGGGTCCCATGGCTACACCTTC.

The V call is TRBV2, the J call TRBJ1-6; 10 nucleotides match TRBD1. The J segment lost 2 bases and the V segment lost 4 bases, leaving 2 bases of the junction unmatched. Germline V gene sequence: CDR1 SNHLY, CDR2 FYNNEI. The CDR3 has 16 residues. As DNA, the CDR3 is TGTGCCAGCAGTGGGACAGGGGGACCCTATAATTCACCCCTCCACTTT. Protein product: CASSGTGGPYNSPLHF.

The chain joins TRBV1 to TRBJ2-7; TRBD2 was called by the table and not checked on the DNA. TRBV1 is termed a pseudogene. There are 20 residues in the CDR3. In DNA, the CDR3 is TGCACCAGCAGCCAAGATTTCGTCCTCCTAGATAATTTTCACCATTACGAGCAGTACTTC. As protein: CTSSQDFVLLDNFHHYEQYF.

J is TRBJ2-3 and V is TRBV19, with 7 nucleotides matching TRBD2. V lost 3 bases to trimming and J lost 2 bases; unmatched junction nucleotides: 5. The CDR3 runs to 15 residues. Germline CDR1 is LNHDA and CDR2 is SQIVND (reference sequence). The CDR3 region is CASSIPSGLTDTQYF. The CDR3 region has the DNA TGTGCCAGTAGTATCCCTAGCGGCCTCACAGATACGCAGTATTTT. The entire variable domain, with the rest obtained from reference TRBV19 and TRBJ2-3, is as follows: DGGITQSPKYLFRKEGQNVTLSCEQNLNHDAMYWYRQDPGQGLRLIYYSQIVNDFQKGDIAEGYSVSREKKESFPLTVTSAQKNPTAFYLCASSIPSGLTDTQYFGPGTRLTVL.

The chain recombines TRBV6-5 with TRBJ2-3; D unresolved. Deletions cut 4 bases from V and 5 bases from J, with 10 bases between. Germline CDR1 reads MNHEY; CDR2 reads SVGAGI. The CDR3 is made up of 13 amino acids. The CDR3 nucleotides read TGTGCCAGCAGTTTGGCTGGTCGAGATACGCAGTATTTT. The encoded protein is CASSLAGRDTQYF.